This is a list of T cell receptor beta chains from one sample in a study of CD8 T cells in ankylosing spondylitis. TCRdb analysed the 5' RACE reads with MiXCR anew, one entry per CDR3 protein. Here the sample spans roughly 130,000 distinct CDR3 sequences, approximately 15% being singletons. The sequenced material came from blood, either unsorted or a sorted T cell fraction (not recorded which). Receptor source: a female donor with ankylosing spondylitis or in good health (not recorded which). Both conserved end residues are part of each CDR3. D genes are given only for firm matches. A row's size may be missing; if present it is once, few, many or a size class.

>NA|TRBJ2-1|TRBV11-2|NA
TGTGCCAGCAGCTTAGTTCCGGCTAGCAAATTCTCCTACAATGAGCAGTTCTTC
CASSLVPASKFSYNEQFF
>NA|TRBJ1-1|TRBV5-1|many
TGCGCCAGCAGCCGAAGGGACGGAGGGGCCACTGAAGCTTTCTTT
CASSRRDGGATEAFF
>TRBD1|TRBJ2-3|TRBV28|NA
TGTGCCAGCAGTTCGCCTCCGGGGACAGCCAGTACGCAGTATTTT
CASSSPPGTASTQYF
>NA|TRBJ1-1|TRBV12-3/TRBV12-4|many
TGTGCCAGCAGTACCGGCCCTTACAAGTTGACTGAAGCTTTCTTT
CASSTGPYKLTEAFF
>NA|TRBJ2-5|TRBV15|few
TGTGCCACCAGCAGAGTGGGGCAGATTCAAGAGACCCAGTACTTC
CATSRVGQIQETQYF
>NA|TRBJ2-2|TRBV5-1|few
TGCGCCAGCAGCTTGGGTTCTTCGGGACCGACGAGCACCGGGGAGCGGTTTTTT
CASSLGSSGPTSTGERFF
>NA|TRBJ2-3|TRBV5-1|few
TGCGCCAGCAGCTTGGGACTAGACACAGATACGCAGTATTTT
CASSLGLDTDTQYF
>NA|TRBJ1-2|TRBV28|NA
TGTGCCAGCAGTTACCGCCCCCGGGATGGCTACACCTTC
CASSYRPRDGYTF
>NA|TRBJ1-1|TRBV7-9|NA
TGTGCCAGCAGCTTAGGGAGGGCCTCTTTAGTCGAAGCTTTCTTT
CASSLGRASLVEAFF
>TRBD2|TRBJ2-7|TRBV20-1|few
TGCAGTGCTCATCAGACTAGCGACTACGAGCAGTACTTC
CSAHQTSDYEQYF
>NA|TRBJ1-4|TRBV2|few
TGTGCCAGCAGTGGGGAGGAGGCCGGTGAAAAACTGTTTTTT
CASSGEEAGEKLFF
>TRBD2|TRBJ2-1|TRBV7-2|many
TGTGCCAGCAGCTTAAGTAGCGGGGGCTACAATGAGCAGTTCTTC
CASSLSSGGYNEQFF
>NA|TRBJ2-2|TRBV29-1|many
TGCAGCGGGACAACAGGATTTGGCGGGGAGCTGTTTTTT
CSGTTGFGGELFF